This T cell receptor (beta chain) comes out of a study of T cell responses to AZD1222 COVID-19 vaccine. Whole-study findings and limits: Spike-wide vaccine-associated CD4 TCRs dominated at 160-218 and 743-854. Most donors were white British, females outnumbered males, and clonal diversity was possibly underestimated.

Comments on this clone: Its antigen is still unknown.

CDR3 size: 17 residues. V lost 1 base to trimming and J lost 1 base, with 16 bases between them. Germline loops: CDR1 LGHDT, CDR2 YNNKEL (reference sequence). Only in-frame clones appear in the TCRdb table, and some are missing; sequencing was by immunoSEQ multiplex PCR. This table holds about 100,000 clones, 88% found once. This chain links TRBV3-1 (or the pseudogene TRBV3-2) with TRBJ2-5; unclear D gene. The TCR was taken from an adult in good health. The material sequenced was peripheral blood, taken on day 0 of AZD1222 vaccination. CDR3 nucleotide sequence: TGTGCCAGCAGCCAAGTGGTACTCATGGTCTCCCAAGAGACCCAGTACTTC. Protein sequence: CASSQVVLMVSQETQYF.